The clone carrying this T cell receptor (beta chain) was picked up many times. Its target is not known. Regions amplified from RNA transcripts were the TCR beta CDR3 regions. The HTBI primer set drove a first-round RT-PCR of the TCR CDR3. TCRdb called the multiplex PCR reads again in MiXCR, with one record for every CDR3 protein. In the table there are a few hundred thousand distinct CDR3 sequences, approximately 14% of which are singletons. This sample is drawn from a study of T cells in Graves' hyperthyroidism and ophthalmopathy. Whole-study findings and limits: Peripheral blood also featured most of the thyroid clonotypes expanded above 0.001.

Trimming left V 6 bases short and J 3 bases short, with 17 bases between. The CDR3 consists of 16 residues. This clonotype was sampled from a woman aged 25 to 39 with Graves' hyperthyroidism. Source material: blood. This chain connects TRBV12-3 or TRBV12-4 to TRBJ1-4; D may be TRBD1 (6 bases). CDR3 loop: CASSTTRGKANEKLFF. The CDR3 bases are TGTGCCAGCAGCACGACTAGGGGGAAGGCTAATGAAAAACTGTTTTTT.